A selection of T cell receptor beta chains follows, all from one sample in a study of cytomegalovirus exposure and HLA in healthy donors. Profiled with immunoSEQ multiplex PCR; TCRdb holds only in-frame clones, not every one. The sample has 40,000 to 60,000 clones. Material for sequencing was PBMCs. Receptors were obtained from a middle-aged man in good health and CMV-seropositive. The CDR3 runs from the conserved cysteine through the conserved F or W. The D gene is left open where the match is weak.

>15|TRBV14|-|TRBJ1-1
CASSQVAGANTEAFF
TGTGCCAGCAGCCAAGTAGCGGGGGCCAACACTGAAGCTTTCTTT
>13|TRBV28|TRBD1|TRBJ1-5
CASSSQGQQPQHF
TGTGCCAGCAGTTCACAGGGGCAGCAGCCCCAGCATTTT
>13|TRBV18|-|TRBJ2-2
CASSSSGDGELFF
TGTGCCAGCTCGTCGTCGGGGGACGGGGAGCTGTTTTTT
>12|TRBV28|-|TRBJ2-3
CASVGLTDTQYF
TGTGCCAGCGTGGGGCTGACAGATACGCAGTATTTT
>18|TRBV7-2|TRBD2|TRBJ2-2
CASSLFAAQRELAGELFF
TGTGCCAGCAGCTTATTCGCGGCTCAGCGGGAGTTGGCCGGGGAGCTGTTTTTT
>16|TRBV9|-|TRBJ2-3
CASSVVASSSTDTQYF
TGTGCCAGCAGCGTAGTGGCTAGCAGTAGTACAGATACGCAGTATTTT
>14|TRBV28|TRBD1|TRBJ2-7
CASSYQGQGYEQYF
TGTGCCAGCAGTTACCAGGGACAGGGCTACGAGCAGTACTTC
>14|TRBV5-1|-|TRBJ1-4
CASSPPSGDEKLFF
TGCGCCAGCAGCCCCCCTTCAGGGGATGAAAAACTGTTTTTT
>14|TRBV28|TRBD2|TRBJ2-4
CASKVVAGGNIQYF
TGTGCCAGCAAAGTAGTAGCGGGAGGAAACATTCAGTACTTC
>13|TRBV27|-|TRBJ1-1
CASSLAAGTEAFF
TGTGCCAGCAGTTTAGCAGCGGGCACTGAAGCTTTCTTT
>13|TRBV11-3|-|TRBJ2-3
CASSLSAGDTQYF
TGTGCCAGCAGCCTTTCAGCGGGAGATACGCAGTATTTT
>13|TRBV18|-|TRBJ2-1
CASSPFRDNEQFF
TGTGCCAGCTCACCGTTTCGGGACAATGAGCAGTTCTTC
>14|TRBV10-2|-|TRBJ1-1
CASTSILENTEAFF
TGCGCCAGCACCTCCATACTTGAGAACACTGAAGCTTTCTTT
>14|TRBV28|TRBD1|TRBJ2-3
CASSPTGKTDTQYF
TGTGCCAGCAGCCCGACAGGGAAGACAGATACGCAGTATTTT
>16|TRBV5-6|-|TRBJ2-3
CASSLPGLYSTDTQYF
TGTGCCAGCAGCTTGCCGGGACTGTATAGCACAGATACGCAGTATTTT
>19|TRBV5-1|TRBD1|TRBJ2-7
CASSLKGPFDRGGRGEQYF
TGCGCCAGCAGCTTGAAAGGTCCCTTCGACAGGGGAGGTCGGGGCGAGCAGTACTTC
>13|TRBV11-2|TRBD2|TRBJ2-7
CASSFGASGSNYF
TGTGCCAGCAGCTTCGGAGCTAGCGGTAGTAATTACTTC
>14|TRBV5-1|TRBD2|TRBJ2-7
CASSSGGESYEQYF
TGCGCCAGCAGCTCGGGGGGAGAGTCCTACGAGCAGTACTTC
>14|TRBV7-6|-|TRBJ2-3
CASSFWGQTDTQYF
TGTGCCAGCAGCTTTTGGGGCCAAACAGATACGCAGTATTTT
>15|TRBV18|TRBD1|TRBJ1-5
CASSPGQDRMSPQHF
TGTGCCAGCTCGCCGGGACAGGACCGAATGTCGCCCCAGCATTTT
>13|TRBV7-9|-|TRBJ1-2
CASSLEVRDGYTF
TGTGCCAGCAGCTTAGAAGTACGGGATGGCTACACCTTC
>14|TRBV7-2|-|TRBJ1-5
CASSLVGGSQPQHF
TGTGCCAGCAGCTTAGTAGGGGGTAGTCAGCCCCAGCATTTT
>19|TRBV7-9|TRBD1|TRBJ1-5
CASSVDRENQGYSNQPQHF
TGTGCCAGCAGCGTGGACAGGGAAAACCAAGGGTATAGCAATCAGCCCCAGCATTTT
>18|TRBV9|-|TRBJ1-6
CASSVAPGIGSYNSPLHF
TGTGCCAGCAGCGTAGCGCCGGGAATAGGATCCTATAATTCACCCCTCCACTTT
>17|TRBV5-1|TRBD1|TRBJ2-2
CASSLFLSGGNTGELFF
TGCGCCAGCAGCTTGTTTCTCTCAGGGGGGAACACCGGGGAGCTGTTTTTT
>11|TRBV28|-|TRBJ2-5
CASSTSVTQYF
-
>15|TRBV27|TRBD2|TRBJ2-2
CASRKLAGGYGELFF
TGTGCCAGCAGGAAGCTAGCGGGAGGTTACGGGGAGCTGTTTTTT
>16|TRBV4-1|-|TRBJ1-2
CASSQELGWTEYGYTF
TGCGCCAGCAGCCAAGAGTTAGGGTGGACAGAGTATGGCTACACCTTC
>18|TRBV9|TRBD2|TRBJ2-5
CASSVGTATSGFQETQYF
TGTGCCAGCAGCGTAGGAACCGCGACTAGCGGGTTCCAAGAGACCCAGTACTTC
>12|TRBV5-1|TRBD1|TRBJ2-1
CASSVDRLEQFF
TGCGCCAGCAGCGTGGACAGGCTTGAGCAGTTCTTC
>14|TRBV5-1|TRBD1|TRBJ1-3
CASSSGGTGNTIYF
TGCGCCAGCAGCTCAGGGGGCACTGGAAACACCATATATTTT
>15|TRBV18|TRBD1|TRBJ1-1
CASSRQGQANTEAFF
TGTGCCAGCTCACGGCAGGGACAGGCGAACACTGAAGCTTTCTTT
>13|TRBV6-1|-|TRBJ2-7
CASSVGHRYEQYF
TGTGCCAGCAGTGTTGGACACCGCTACGAGCAGTACTTC
>17|TRBV5-6|-|TRBJ2-1
CASSVLAALQGYNEQFF
TGTGCCAGCAGCGTGCTAGCAGCCCTACAAGGCTACAATGAGCAGTTCTTC
>13|TRBV7-3|-|TRBJ1-2
CASSSGQNYGYTF
TGTGCCAGCAGCTCGGGACAAAACTATGGCTACACCTTC
>13|TRBV2|TRBD2|TRBJ2-5
CASSGPSGSNEYF
TGTGCCAGCAGTGGTCCTAGCGGATCGAATGAGTACTTC
>13|TRBV5-1|TRBD1|TRBJ2-5
CASSLTGEETQYF
TGCGCCAGCAGCTTGACAGGGGAAGAGACCCAGTACTTC
>14|TRBV19|TRBD1|TRBJ1-1
CASSIGQGNTEAFF
TGTGCCAGTAGTATCGGACAGGGGAACACTGAAGCTTTCTTT
>15|TRBV6-5|TRBD1|TRBJ2-7
CASITRAGGTYEQYF
TGTGCCAGCATTACTCGGGCAGGGGGCACGTACGAGCAGTACTTC
>14|TRBV25-1|-|TRBJ1-2
CASSERAQGYGYTF
TGTGCCAGCAGTGAACGGGCTCAGGGCTATGGCTACACCTTC
>11|TRBV20-1|-|TRBJ2-5
CSASESGTQYF
TGCAGTGCTAGTGAATCGGGGACCCAGTACTTC
>12|TRBV28|-|TRBJ1-2
CASSPEGDGYTF
TGTGCCAGCTCTCCGGAGGGCGATGGCTACACCTTC
>15|TRBV11-3|TRBD1|TRBJ2-7
CASSLLGTGSYEQYF
TGTGCCAGCAGCTTATTAGGGACAGGAAGTTACGAGCAGTACTTC
>16|TRBV11-1|TRBD1|TRBJ2-2
CASTLKGTGFIGELFF
TGTGCCAGCACCCTAAAAGGGACAGGGTTCATCGGGGAGCTGTTTTTT
>15|TRBV12-2|-|TRBJ2-7
CASRLYPSIWYEQYF
TGTGCAAGTCGCCTATATCCTTCTATATGGTACGAGCAGTACTTC
>12|TRBV9|-|TRBJ2-1
CASRRKRAEQFF
TGTGCCAGCAGACGAAAGCGGGCTGAGCAGTTCTTC
>14|TRBV10-3|-|TRBJ2-1
CAISEATGIHEQFF
TGTGCCATCAGTGAGGCCACAGGGATCCATGAGCAGTTCTTC
>15|TRBV7-9|TRBD1|TRBJ2-7
CASSLGDRAAYEQYF
TGTGCCAGCAGCTTGGGGGACAGGGCCGCCTACGAGCAGTACTTC
>14|TRBV6-5|-|TRBJ1-2
CASSYTAGTLGYTF
TGTGCCAGCAGTTACACCGCCGGGACACTTGGCTACACCTTC
>14|TRBV18|-|TRBJ2-1
CASSGDWGDNEQFF
TGTGCCAGCTCAGGGGACTGGGGGGACAATGAGCAGTTCTTC
>17|TRBV6-1|-|TRBJ1-4
CASSERGVTGREDKLFF
TGTGCCAGCAGTGAGCGGGGGGTGACAGGCCGTGAAGATAAACTGTTTTTT
>17|TRBV2|-|TRBJ2-2
CASSESRVAWNTGELFF
TGTGCCAGCAGTGAGTCCCGGGTCGCCTGGAACACCGGGGAGCTGTTTTTT
>17|TRBV6-1|TRBD1|TRBJ1-4
CASSDRGQGAVNEKLFF
TGTGCCAGCAGTGATCGGGGACAGGGGGCTGTTAATGAAAAACTGTTTTTT
>14|TRBV6-5|-|TRBJ1-5
CASSYRGASQPQHF
TGTGCCAGCAGTTACCGCGGTGCTTCGCAGCCCCAGCATTTT
>16|TRBV19|TRBD2|TRBJ2-7
CASSTYTSGRNGEQYF
TGTGCCAGTAGCACATACACTAGCGGGAGAAATGGCGAGCAGTACTTC
>14|TRBV28|TRBD1|TRBJ1-2
CASSGGDREGGYTF
TGTGCCAGCAGTGGGGGAGACAGGGAAGGCGGCTACACCTTC